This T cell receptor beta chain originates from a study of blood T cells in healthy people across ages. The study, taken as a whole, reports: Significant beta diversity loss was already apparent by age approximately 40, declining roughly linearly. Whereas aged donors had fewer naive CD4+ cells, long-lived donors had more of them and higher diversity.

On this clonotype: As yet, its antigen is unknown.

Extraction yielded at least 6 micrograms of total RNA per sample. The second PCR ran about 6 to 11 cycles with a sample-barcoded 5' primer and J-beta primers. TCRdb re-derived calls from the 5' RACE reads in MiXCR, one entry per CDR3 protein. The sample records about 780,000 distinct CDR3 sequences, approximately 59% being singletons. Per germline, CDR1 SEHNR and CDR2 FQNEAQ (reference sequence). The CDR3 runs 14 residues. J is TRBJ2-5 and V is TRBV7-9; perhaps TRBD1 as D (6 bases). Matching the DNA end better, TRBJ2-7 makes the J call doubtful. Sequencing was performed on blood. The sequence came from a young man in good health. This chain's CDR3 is CASSKQGTYYEQYF. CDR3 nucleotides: TGTGCCAGCAGTAAACAGGGTACCTACTACGAGCAGTACTTC.